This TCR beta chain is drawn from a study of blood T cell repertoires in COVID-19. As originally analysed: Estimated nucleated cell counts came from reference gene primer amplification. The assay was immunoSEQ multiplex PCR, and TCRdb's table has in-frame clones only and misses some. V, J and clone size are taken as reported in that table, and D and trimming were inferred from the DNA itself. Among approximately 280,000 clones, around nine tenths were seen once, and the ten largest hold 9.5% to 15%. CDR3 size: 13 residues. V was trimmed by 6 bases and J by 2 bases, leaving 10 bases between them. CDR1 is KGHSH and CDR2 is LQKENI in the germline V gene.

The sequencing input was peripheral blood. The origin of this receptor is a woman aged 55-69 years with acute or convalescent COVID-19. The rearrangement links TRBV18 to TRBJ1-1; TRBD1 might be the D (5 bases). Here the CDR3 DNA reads TGTGCCAGCTCGGGACTGCTCAACACTGAAGCTTTCTTT. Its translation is CASSGLLNTEAFF.